This T cell receptor beta chain was obtained from a study of blood T cell repertoires in COVID-19. Study-wide context: The samples span acute and convalescent COVID-19 from the United States, Italy and Spain.

Sequenced by immunoSEQ multiplex PCR; TCRdb stores in-frame clones only, minus some. The sample has about 82,000 clones, approximately 86% seen once. This TCR derives from a man older than 75 with active or convalescent COVID-19. The sequencing input was peripheral blood.

CDR3 coding DNA: TGTGCCAGCAGCTTAGTTGGGACAGGCTTCGAATACGAGCAGTTCTTC. This translates into CASSLVGTGFEYEQFF. The chain has TRBV7-8 and TRBJ2-1; 8 positions match TRBD1. The CDR3 runs 16 residues. CDR1 and CDR2 (germline): SGHVS, FQNEAQ. The V gene end was trimmed by 1 base and the J gene end by 10 bases; junction bases not matched to a gene: 12.